The subject of this entry is one T cell receptor (beta chain). Its specificity is unknown. Germline loops: CDR1 MNHEY, CDR2 SVGEGT. This CDR3 spans 16 amino acids. V lost 1 base to trimming and J lost 1 base, with 13 bases between them. This sample stems from a study of blood T cells in healthy people across ages. A sample-barcoded 5' primer and a J-beta primer mix were used in a second PCR of roughly 6 to 11 cycles. A template-switch adaptor that had 12 random nucleotides put a tag on each cDNA molecule. TCRdb reprocessed the 5' RACE reads via MiXCR and lists one record per CDR3 protein. The table has approximately 360,000 distinct CDR3 sequences, approximately 52% seen once. Study results and caveats: Total diversity from one million sequenced T cells was likely underestimated.

V gene TRBV6-2 or TRBV6-3 combines with J gene TRBJ1-1; possibly TRBD1 for D (5 bases). The sample taken for sequencing was blood. This receptor was identified in a man in his sixties in good health. This chain's CDR3 is CASSYLWGPKNTEAFF. The CDR3 DNA is TGTGCCAGCAGTTACTTATGGGGCCCGAAGAACACTGAAGCTTTCTTT.